The 32 T cell receptor beta chains below were found in one sample sequenced in a study of T cell responses to AZD1222 COVID-19 vaccine. Method: immunoSEQ multiplex PCR; TCRdb's copy keeps in-frame clones and lacks some. This sample yields approximately 110,000 clones, of which around 87% are seen a single time; 1.2% belongs to the top ten. Here the sequenced sample was peripheral blood, taken on day 0 of AZD1222 vaccination. The receptor source for this set is an adult in good health.

The V and J genes are TRBV6-6 and TRBJ2-7; TRBD1 is a possible D gene (5 bases). The germline V gene encodes CDR1 MNHNY and CDR2 SVGAGI (reference sequence). This CDR3 region has 14 residues. The V and J ends lost 6 bases and 3 bases respectively, with 15 bases between them. CDR3 DNA sequence: TGTGCCAGCAGGCTAGGGGCGACAAGCTACGAGCAGTACTTC. This encodes CASRLGATSYEQYF.

V and J are TRBV3-1 (or the pseudogene TRBV3-2) and TRBJ1-2; unclear D gene. The V end was cut by 0 bases, the J end by 4 bases, with 0 bases between. The CDR3 consists of 11 residues. Germline lookup yields CDR1 LGHDT and CDR2 YNNKEL (reference sequence). DNA of the CDR3: TGTGCCAGCAGCCAAGACTATGGCTACACCTTC. Translated, it gives CASSQDYGYTF.

The V gene is TRBV4-3, the J gene TRBJ1-4, with 8 bases fitting TRBD1. J was trimmed by 8 bases and V by 5 bases; bases with no gene match: 1. CDR3 size: 12 residues. The germline V gene encodes CDR1 LGHNA and CDR2 YSLEER. CDR3 bases: TGCGCCAGCAGCAGACAGGGGGAAAAACTGTTTTTT. The encoded protein is CASSRQGEKLFF.

V is TRBV29-1 and J is TRBJ1-2; a weak D match, TRBD1 (5 bases). The CDR3 is made up of 14 amino acids. CDR1 SQVTM and CDR2 ANQGSEA come from the germline V gene. Trimming left V 3 bases short and J 4 bases short, with 15 bases between. The CDR3 protein is CSVEGGASGYGYTF. The CDR3 DNA is TGCAGCGTTGAGGGTGGGGCCTCGGGCTATGGCTACACCTTC.

The chain employs TRBV5-6 and TRBJ2-5; 9 bases match TRBD1. The V and J ends lost 3 bases and 5 bases, in that order; junction bases with no gene match: 8. CDR1 is SGHDT and CDR2 is YYEEEE in the germline V gene. This CDR3 spans 15 amino acids. The CDR3 sequence is CASSSLQGARETQYF. CDR3 nucleotide sequence: TGTGCCAGCAGCTCCCTACAGGGGGCGCGGGAGACCCAGTACTTC.

The V gene is TRBV5-1, the J gene TRBJ1-6; D call uncertain. The V gene lost 0 bases and the J gene lost 7 bases, with 11 bases spanning the gap. This CDR3 contains 15 residues. Germline values: CDR1 SGHRS, CDR2 YFSETQ. In nucleotides, the CDR3 is TGCGCCAGCAGCTTGGATGGAGCTCCGAATTCACCCCTCCACTTT. It translates to CASSLDGAPNSPLHF. Full variable domain (remainder filled in from reference TRBV5-1 and TRBJ1-6): KAGVTQTPRYLIKTRGQQVTLSCSPISGHRSVSWYQQTPGQGLQFLFEYFSETQRNKGNFPGRFSGRQFSNSRSEMNVSTLELGDSALYLCASSLDGAPNSPLHFGNGTRLTVT.

This sequence joins TRBV13 and TRBJ2-3, with unresolved D. Germline CDR1 is PRHDT and CDR2 is FYEKMQ (reference sequence). The CDR3 sequence is 14 residues long. Between the trimmed V and J ends, which lost 4 bases and 2 bases, there was a span of 10 bases. The DNA of the CDR3 is TGTGCCAGCAGCTCAGTCCTGGCCACAGATACGCAGTATTTT. This sequence encodes CASSSVLATDTQYF. Supplemented by reference TRBV13 and TRBJ2-3, the full variable domain reads AAGVIQSPRHLIKEKRETATLKCYPIPRHDTVYWYQQGPGQDPQFLISFYEKMQSDKGSIPDRFSAQQFSDYHSELNMSSLELGDSALYFCASSSVLATDTQYFGPGTRLTVL.

The chain carries TRBV2 and TRBJ2-3; D is possibly TRBD2 (7 bases). This CDR3 has 17 residues. Per the germline V gene, CDR1 is SNHLY and CDR2 is FYNNEI. Trimming removed 2 bases from V and 2 bases from J, with 17 bases in between. Written as DNA, the CDR3 is TGTGCCAGCAGTGAAAGAATGGCGGGGGCGACCACAGATACGCAGTATTTT. This sequence encodes CASSERMAGATTDTQYF.

This sequence joins TRBV6-5 and TRBJ2-2; no clear D gene. The V and J ends lost 4 bases and 2 bases respectively, with 8 bases between them. The germline V gene encodes CDR1 MNHEY and CDR2 SVGAGI. The length of the CDR3 is 14 residues. CDR3 bases: TGTGCCAGCAGTTCTAAGCGCAACACCGGGGAGCTGTTTTTT. It specifies CASSSKRNTGELFF.

This clone was counted a few times. The chain is built from TRBV11-2 and TRBJ1-4; D possibly corresponds to TRBD1 (5 bases). V was pared by 2 bases and J by 8 bases, with 15 bases between. CDR3 length equals 15 residues. Germline-derived CDR1 and CDR2 are SGHAT and FQNNGV. Here the CDR3 DNA reads TGTGCCAGCAGCTTATATGGGCAGGGTGGGGAAAAACTGTTTTTT. Protein: CASSLYGQGGEKLFF.

Regarding this clone: Sequence at one end of the junction differs from germline and may be a read error. This chain joins TRBV7-2 and TRBJ2-3, with TRBD2 matching over 12 bases. CDR1 and CDR2 (germline): SGHTA, FQGNSA. The CDR3 has 16 amino acids. This CDR3 reads CASSLAGGWNTDTQYF. The CDR3 DNA reads TGTGCCAGCAGCCTAGCGGGGGGGTGGAACACAGATACGCAGTATTTT.

V usage is TRBV19 and J usage is TRBJ1-4; D unclear. This CDR3 has 13 amino acids. Germline V gene data show CDR1 as LNHDA and CDR2 as SQIVND (reference sequence). Trimming left V 6 bases short and J 4 bases short, with 9 bases between. CDR3 coding DNA: TGTGCCAGTAGGTCGGGGAATAATGAAAAACTGTTTTTT. It translates to CASRSGNNEKLFF.

The rearrangement uses TRBV24-1 and TRBJ2-1; TRBD2 aligns across 8 bases. This CDR3 has 11 residues. CDR1 KGHDR and CDR2 SFDVKD come from the germline V gene. J lost 8 bases, V lost 10 bases, and 3 bases had no gene match. The CDR3 nucleotides are TGTGCCACACAAGCGGGGGATGAGCAGTTCTTC. Translating gives CATQAGDEQFF.

V usage is TRBV2 and J usage is TRBJ2-1; possible D gene TRBD2, 6 bases. The CDR3 totals 15 residues. The V and J ends lost 6 bases and 8 bases respectively, with 20 bases between them. Germline V gene lookup returns CDR1 SNHLY and CDR2 FYNNEI. Written as DNA, the CDR3 is TGTGCCAGCAGAGCGGGCGGGGAAATGTTCGATGAGCAGTTCTTC. Protein sequence: CASRAGGEMFDEQFF.

The V gene is TRBV7-6, the J gene TRBJ2-3; 13 nucleotides agree with TRBD2. CDR1 and CDR2 (germline): SGHVS, FNYEAQ. Unmatched junction bases numbered 7, after V lost 1 base and J lost 6 bases. This CDR3 has 17 amino acids. The CDR3 DNA follows: TGTGCCAGCAGCTTAGGACGACTAGCGGGGGGCTGGGATACGCAGTATTTT. This sequence encodes CASSLGRLAGGWDTQYF.

This chain uses TRBV25-1 with TRBJ2-3, with TRBD1 as a possible D gene (6 bases). CDR1 and CDR2 from the germline V gene are MGHDK and SYGVNS. V was trimmed by 0 bases and J by 4 bases, leaving 11 bases between them. The CDR3 consists of 15 residues. In DNA form, the CDR3 reads TGTGCCAGCAGTGAATATTCAGGGGCCGCAGATACGCAGTATTTT. This translates into CASSEYSGAADTQYF.

The genes are TRBV14 and TRBJ1-6; no definite D call. Germline-derived CDR1 and CDR2 are SGHDN and FVKESK. Trimming shortened V by 4 bases and J by 5 bases, and 6 bases separated the two germline ends. CDR3 length: 13 amino acids. This chain's CDR3 is CASSPSHNSPLHF. The CDR3 DNA reads as TGTGCCAGCAGCCCGAGCCATAATTCACCCCTCCACTTT. The entire variable domain, with the rest obtained from reference TRBV14 and TRBJ1-6, is as follows: EAGVTQFPSHSVIEKGQTVTLRCDPISGHDNLYWYRRVMGKEIKFLLHFVKESKQDESGMPNNRFLAERTGGTYSTLKVQPAELEDSGVYFCASSPSHNSPLHFGNGTRLTVT.

The genes are TRBV11-2 and TRBJ2-7, with 9 bases aligning to TRBD1. CDR3 size: 16 residues. V shed 4 bases and J 0 bases; nucleotides not matched to a gene: 7. The germline V gene encodes CDR1 SGHAT and CDR2 FQNNGV. CDR3 loop: CASSSPGTGTSYEQYF. The CDR3 region has the DNA TGTGCCAGCAGCTCGCCCGGGACAGGGACCTCCTACGAGCAGTACTTC.

The rearrangement uses TRBV25-1 and TRBJ2-6, with D unresolved. The germline gives CDR1 MGHDK, CDR2 SYGVNS. V was cut by 6 bases and J by 0 bases, with 6 bases left in between. This CDR3 spans 14 amino acids. The CDR3 protein is CASRLSSGANVLTF. In DNA form, the CDR3 reads TGTGCCAGCAGACTGAGCTCTGGGGCCAACGTCCTGACTTTC.

This chain joins TRBV12-3 or TRBV12-4 and TRBJ2-7; the D is unclear. V was shortened by 3 bases and J by 3 bases, with 9 bases between the two germline ends. This CDR3 spans 13 amino acids. The CDR3 is CASSFPESYEQYF. The CDR3 DNA reads as TGTGCCAGCAGTTTCCCGGAGAGCTACGAGCAGTACTTC.

The genes are TRBV11-2 and TRBJ2-3; TRBD2 matches 7 bases. Germline V gives CDR1 SGHAT, CDR2 FQNNGV. CDR3 size: 16 residues. The junction had 7 bases not matched to a gene; V was cut back by 0 bases and J by 4 bases. The CDR3 loop reads CASSLDGRGGADTQYF. The CDR3 DNA is TGTGCCAGCAGCTTAGATGGGAGGGGAGGCGCAGATACGCAGTATTTT.

This chain uses TRBV19 with TRBJ1-3, with 8 bases lining up with TRBD1. The CDR3 has 15 residues. The germline V gene encodes CDR1 LNHDA and CDR2 SQIVND (reference sequence). Germline trimming cut 5 bases from V and 6 bases from J; bases unmatched to any gene: 9. The CDR3 nucleotides read TGTGCCAGTAGTCAGGGGGCGCCCTCGAAAAACACCATATATTTT. It yields the protein CASSQGAPSKNTIYF.

The V and J genes are TRBV10-3 and TRBJ2-5; possible D gene TRBD1, 6 bases. The germline V gene has CDR1 ENHRY and CDR2 SYGVKD. Between the trimmed V and J ends, which lost 11 bases and 7 bases, there was a span of 17 bases. The CDR3 is made up of 12 amino acids. This CDR3 is CACEGGTGTQYF. The CDR3, as DNA: TGTGCCTGCGAAGGGGGTACAGGGACCCAGTACTTC.

CDR3 residues: CASSDRRAGTGRHEQYF. CDR3 bases: TGTGCCAGCAGCGATCGTAGAGCCGGGACAGGGAGACACGAGCAGTACTTC. The rearrangement uses TRBV21-1 and TRBJ2-7; the listed D gene, TRBD1, was not tested against the DNA. TRBV21-1 is classified as a pseudogene. CDR3 length equals 17 residues.

The V call is TRBV19, the J call TRBJ1-3, with 8 bases lining up with TRBD1. The CDR3 contains 14 residues. J lost 5 bases, V lost 5 bases, and 5 bases had no gene match. Germline V lookup: CDR1 LNHDA, CDR2 SQIVND (reference sequence). The DNA for the CDR3 is TGTGCCAGTAGTTTGGGACAGGATCGAAACACCATATATTTT. This codes for CASSLGQDRNTIYF. Filled out from reference TRBV19 and TRBJ1-3, the complete variable domain reads DGGITQSPKYLFRKEGQNVTLSCEQNLNHDAMYWYRQDPGQGLRLIYYSQIVNDFQKGDIAEGYSVSREKKESFPLTVTSAQKNPTAFYLCASSLGQDRNTIYFGEGSWLTVV.

This rearrangement joins TRBV6-2 or TRBV6-3 to TRBJ2-1; 11 nucleotides agree with TRBD2. CDR3 length equals 15 residues. Trimming cost V 1 base and J 7 bases; bases outside gene matches: 3. Germline V gene lookup returns CDR1 MNHEY and CDR2 SVGEGT. Written as DNA, the CDR3 is TGTGCCAGCAGTTACTTGGGACTAGCGGTGAATGAGCAGTTCTTC. It translates to CASSYLGLAVNEQFF.

This chain links TRBV19 with TRBJ1-5, with D uncertain. CDR3 length: 14 amino acids. Germline CDR1 reads LNHDA; CDR2 reads SQIVND (reference sequence). V was shortened by 5 bases and J by 0 bases, with 8 bases between the two germline ends. This CDR3 reads CASSAVYSNQPQHF. Written as DNA, the CDR3 is TGTGCCAGTAGTGCGGTATATAGCAATCAGCCCCAGCATTTT. The whole variable domain, filled in from reference TRBV19 and TRBJ1-5, reads DGGITQSPKYLFRKEGQNVTLSCEQNLNHDAMYWYRQDPGQGLRLIYYSQIVNDFQKGDIAEGYSVSREKKESFPLTVTSAQKNPTAFYLCASSAVYSNQPQHFGDGTRLSIL.

V gene TRBV4-1 combines with J gene TRBJ2-7; 8 nucleotides match TRBD2. V dropped 1 base and J dropped 3; count of bases not matched to a gene: 8. The CDR3 covers 16 residues. Germline V gene sequence: CDR1 MGHRA, CDR2 YSYEKL. The chain's CDR3 is CASSQGGFSGVYEQYF. Here the CDR3 DNA reads TGCGCCAGCAGCCAAGGGGGGTTTAGCGGGGTCTACGAGCAGTACTTC.

This chain joins TRBV28 and TRBJ1-1, with 7 bases that match TRBD1. V shed 3 bases and J 4 bases; nucleotides not matched to a gene: 5. From germline, CDR1 is MDHEN and CDR2 SYDVKM. The CDR3 is 14 residues long. This CDR3 is CASSFYTGVTEAFF. As DNA, the CDR3 is TGTGCCAGCAGTTTTTACACAGGGGTCACTGAAGCTTTCTTT.

The rearrangement joins TRBV11-2 to TRBJ1-1; tentatively, D is TRBD1 (5 bases). Germline assignment: CDR1 SGHAT and CDR2 FQNNGV. Trimming removed 6 bases from V and 6 bases from J, with 14 bases in between. CDR3 length: 13 residues. CDR3 sequence reads: CASRGPPSAEAFF. The CDR3 coding sequence is TGTGCCAGCAGGGGACCCCCCTCGGCTGAAGCTTTCTTT.

The chain is built from TRBV5-7 and TRBJ2-5; 7 nucleotides align to TRBD2. TRBV5-7 is classed as an ORF, of uncertain function. V gave up 10 bases and J gave up 0 bases; unmatched junction bases: 6. The CDR3 has 13 amino acids. In DNA form, the CDR3 reads TGTGCCCCCTTGGGGGGGGACCAAGAGACCCAGTACTTC. Translation gives CAPLGGDQETQYF.

This chain connects TRBV7-9 to TRBJ2-6; no clear D. V lost 0 bases and J 0 bases, leaving 15 bases between the germline ends. Per germline, CDR1 SEHNR and CDR2 FQNEAQ (reference sequence). This CDR3 has 19 residues. CDR3 region: CASSLAGAIHPSGANVLTF. The CDR3, as DNA: TGTGCCAGCAGCTTAGCGGGTGCGATACACCCCTCTGGGGCCAACGTCCTGACTTTC.